This T cell receptor (beta chain) emerged from a study of post-analysis software for immune sequencing data. Overall study results and limits: Controls showed significantly higher normalized Chao1 diversity than did multiple sclerosis patients.

TCR beta cDNA libraries had unique molecular identifiers. A single record per CDR3 protein comes from TCRdb applying MiXCR to the PCR reads. This sample has 450,000 or so distinct CDR3 sequences; roughly 45% occur once, and the top ten carry about 12%. In its sample, this clonotype was seen a few times. Its specificity is not known. The sequenced material came from blood. This clonotype was obtained from a girl aged 10 to 17 with multiple sclerosis.

DNA for the CDR3: TGTGCCAGCAGTGCCGGGACAGTGAGCGAGCAGTACTTC. Translating gives CASSAGTVSEQYF. The chain carries TRBV12-3 or TRBV12-4 and TRBJ2-4, with TRBD1 matching over 7 bases. Matching the DNA end better, TRBJ2-7 makes the J call doubtful. The CDR3 totals 13 residues.